The 27 T cell receptor beta chains below all came from one sample that was sequenced in a study of OX40 agonist ivuxolimab in advanced cancers. The assay was immunoSEQ multiplex PCR, and TCRdb's table has in-frame clones only and misses some. The table records tens of thousands of clones, around 85% of them present only once. Sequencing was performed on CD4+ or CD8+ T cells sorted from blood, taken in a trial of the OX40 agonist ivuxolimab. The receptors stem from an adult with an advanced solid tumor such as melanoma, head and neck, liver or kidney cancer.

The rearrangement uses TRBV28 and TRBJ2-1; TRBD2 is a possible D gene (5 bases). The V gene's germline CDR1 is MDHEN and CDR2 SYDVKM. V was pared by 4 bases and J by 10 bases, with 23 bases between. CDR3 length: 16 amino acids. CDR3 loop: CASSSTSGLVGREQFF. The CDR3 nucleotides read TGTGCCAGCAGTTCGACCTCCGGACTGGTCGGGCGGGAGCAGTTCTTC.

This clone was detected a few times. The V call is TRBV14, the J call TRBJ1-1, with no clear D. CDR3 size: 13 residues. Germline V gene data show CDR1 as SGHDN and CDR2 as FVKESK. Trimming cost V 1 base and J 0 bases, with 3 bases left between them. The CDR3 coding sequence is TGTGCCAGCAGCCAAGCCATGAACACTGAAGCTTTCTTT. Amino acid sequence: CASSQAMNTEAFF.

V and J are TRBV5-5 and TRBJ1-2; no definite D call. Trimming shortened V by 4 bases and J by 1 base, and 14 bases separated the two germline ends. This CDR3 is 15 amino acids long. Germline values: CDR1 SGHKS, CDR2 YYEKEE (reference sequence). The CDR3 region has the DNA TGTGCCAGCAGCGGACTACGGACGTTTAACTATGGCTACACCTTC. This gives the protein CASSGLRTFNYGYTF.

A single count supports this clone. This rearrangement joins TRBV10-3 to TRBJ2-7; tentative D call: TRBD2 (7 bases). The V gene's germline CDR1 is ENHRY and CDR2 SYGVKD. The CDR3 runs to 15 residues. Between the trimmed V and J ends, which lost 0 bases and 6 bases, there was a span of 15 bases. The CDR3 nucleotides read TGTGCCATCAGTGAGTCTGGGGGGGCGAGTAGCGAGCAGTACTTC. Translating it yields CAISESGGASSEQYF.

The chain joins TRBV5-5 to TRBJ2-3; possible D gene TRBD1, 6 bases. V was pared by 1 base and J by 0 bases, with 6 bases between. This CDR3 is 14 amino acids long. Germline V CDR1 and CDR2: SGHKS, YYEKEE (reference sequence). CDR3 loop: CASSLTGSTDTQYF. Here the CDR3 DNA reads TGTGCCAGCAGCTTGACAGGGAGCACAGATACGCAGTATTTT.

The chain links TRBV19 to TRBJ2-1; D not certain. CDR3 size: 16 residues. Germline CDR1 reads LNHDA; CDR2 reads SQIVND (reference sequence). V gave up 2 bases and J gave up 6 bases, with 17 bases separating them. The DNA of the CDR3 is TGTGCCAGTAGTATAAGGCCCGAGGCTGATTCCAATGAGCAGTTCTTC. It specifies CASSIRPEADSNEQFF.

The rearrangement uses TRBV14 and TRBJ2-2, with TRBD1 matching over 7 bases. Germline V gene sequence: CDR1 SGHDN, CDR2 FVKESK. Trimming took 0 bases from V and 9 from J; bases not matched to a gene: 1. This CDR3 region has 13 residues. The CDR3: CASSQDRGRELFF. The CDR3 bases are TGTGCCAGCAGCCAAGATAGGGGGCGGGAGCTGTTTTTT. Full variable domain (remainder filled in from reference TRBV14 and TRBJ2-2): EAGVTQFPSHSVIEKGQTVTLRCDPISGHDNLYWYRRVMGKEIKFLLHFVKESKQDESGMPNNRFLAERTGGTYSTLKVQPAELEDSGVYFCASSQDRGRELFFGEGSRLTVL.

The rearrangement joins TRBV19 to TRBJ2-7, with D possibly being TRBD1 (6 bases). This CDR3 has 15 residues. V was pared by 6 bases and J by 2 bases, with 17 bases between. Germline-derived CDR1 and CDR2 are LNHDA and SQIVND (reference sequence). The CDR3 DNA follows: TGTGCCAGTAGAAAGATATTCGGACAGCCCTACGAGCAGTACTTC. Amino acids: CASRKIFGQPYEQYF.

V usage is TRBV28 and J usage is TRBJ2-2, with D uncertain. Trimming shortened V by 7 bases and J by 1 base, and 4 bases separated the two germline ends. The length of the CDR3 is 12 residues. Germline lookup yields CDR1 MDHEN and CDR2 SYDVKM. The CDR3 protein is CASNQNTGELFF. CDR3 nucleotides: TGTGCCAGCAACCAGAACACCGGGGAGCTGTTTTTT.

This chain uses TRBV6-5 with TRBJ2-3; TRBD2 agrees at 12 bases. This CDR3 is 14 amino acids long. V lost 2 bases, J lost 6 bases, and 0 bases stayed unmatched. Germline V CDR1 and CDR2: MNHEY, SVGAGI. The CDR3 spells CASSYGLAGDTQYF. CDR3 sequence (DNA): TGTGCCAGCAGTTACGGACTAGCGGGGGATACGCAGTATTTT.

The gene calls are TRBV4-3 and TRBJ2-3, with 7 positions matching TRBD1. V lost 1 base and J lost 3; bases outside the gene matches: 4. This CDR3 is 15 amino acids long. Germline V gene lookup returns CDR1 LGHNA and CDR2 YSLEER. CDR3 sequence (DNA): TGCGCCAGCAGCCAAGGGCAGGGGGAAACAGATACGCAGTATTTT. This encodes CASSQGQGETDTQYF.

V gene TRBV5-1 combines with J gene TRBJ1-1; 10 bases agree with TRBD1. This CDR3 contains 15 residues. V shed 4 bases and J 4 bases; nucleotides not matched to a gene: 7. Looked up from germline, CDR1 is SGHRS and CDR2 is YFSETQ. The CDR3 nucleotides read TGCGCCAGCAGCCCCCGGACAGGGGGGGGCACTGAAGCTTTCTTT. Amino acids: CASSPRTGGGTEAFF.

The genes are TRBV9 and TRBJ1-1; D unresolved. Germline lookup yields CDR1 SGDLS and CDR2 YYNGEE. The length of the CDR3 is 15 residues. V lost 0 bases to trimming and J lost 2 bases, with 11 bases between them. The CDR3 loop is CASSVGVGKNTEAFF. As DNA, the CDR3 is TGTGCCAGCAGCGTAGGTGTCGGAAAAAACACTGAAGCTTTCTTT.

This clone appeared a single time. V and J are TRBV5-4 and TRBJ1-6, with D unclear. V dropped 4 bases and J dropped 7 bases, with 12 bases sitting between them. The germline V gene has CDR1 SGHNT and CDR2 YYREEE (reference sequence). This CDR3 is 14 amino acids long. The CDR3 bases are TGTGCCAGCAGCGCGAACAGAAGGAATTCACCCCTCCACTTT. This sequence encodes CASSANRRNSPLHF.

The J gene is TRBJ2-5, the V gene TRBV18; D not resolved. This CDR3 has 14 amino acids. V lost 0 bases and J lost 6, with 11 bases in between. CDR1 KGHSH and CDR2 LQKENI come from the germline V gene. The CDR3 sequence: CASSPPSSRQTQYF. CDR3 in DNA: TGTGCCAGCTCACCACCGTCCAGCCGACAGACCCAGTACTTC.

The V and J genes are TRBV5-6 and TRBJ2-1, with 16 positions matching TRBD2. V shed 4 bases, J shed 9 bases, and the junction held 10 bases outside the gene matches. Germline values: CDR1 SGHDT, CDR2 YYEEEE. The CDR3 spans 17 residues. Here the CDR3 DNA reads TGTGCCAGCAGCCTAGAGACGGGACTAGCGGGAGGGGGTGAGCAGTTCTTC. This codes for CASSLETGLAGGGEQFF. Looking up the rest from reference TRBV5-6 and TRBJ2-1 gives the full variable domain: DAGVTQSPTHLIKTRGQQVTLRCSPKSGHDTVSWYQQALGQGPQFIFQYYEEEERQRGNFPDRFSGHQFPNYSSELNVNALLLGDSALYLCASSLETGLAGGGEQFFGPGTRLTVL.

The gene calls are TRBV7-2 and TRBJ2-4; a possible D gene is TRBD2 (5 bases). Trimming took 1 base from V and 0 from J, leaving 7 bases between them. The CDR3 runs to 15 residues. Per germline, CDR1 SGHTA and CDR2 FQGNSA. CDR3 region: CASSLGGVAKNIQYF. Here the CDR3 DNA reads TGTGCCAGCAGCTTAGGGGGAGTAGCCAAAAACATTCAGTACTTC.

The V gene is TRBV5-4, the J gene TRBJ2-1; 7 positions agree with TRBD1. The CDR3 extends over 15 amino acids. J gave up 7 bases and V 0 bases, and 7 bases lay outside the gene matches. Looked up from germline, CDR1 is SGHNT and CDR2 is YYREEE (reference sequence). CDR3 in amino acids: CASSLGQGLGNEQFF. CDR3 in DNA: TGTGCCAGCAGCTTGGGACAGGGATTGGGGAATGAGCAGTTCTTC.

The chain is built from TRBV18 and TRBJ2-3; D might be TRBD1 (5 bases). Germline V gene sequence: CDR1 KGHSH, CDR2 LQKENI. The CDR3 extends over 16 amino acids. Trimming stripped 4 bases from V and 3 bases from J, with 17 bases between. The CDR3 region has the DNA TGTGCCAGCTCACGCACAATGGGGAAGGGGACAGATACGCAGTATTTT. Translation: CASSRTMGKGTDTQYF.

This clone showed up just once. Different DNA sequences within this sample yield the same CDR3. The J gene is TRBJ2-1, the V gene TRBV29-1; TRBD1 matches at 8 bases. The CDR3 contains 13 residues. Germline CDR1 is SQVTM and CDR2 is ANQGSEA. The ends lost 6 bases at V and 8 bases at J; junction bases unmatched: 9. The CDR3 here is CSVEDRVLYEQFF. The CDR3 bases are TGCAGCGTGGAGGACAGGGTCCTGTATGAGCAGTTCTTC.

This sequence joins TRBV28 and TRBJ2-7; D is undetermined. V lost 2 bases, J lost 3 bases, and 2 bases lay in between. This CDR3 is 11 amino acids long. Germline V CDR1 and CDR2: MDHEN, SYDVKM. As DNA, the CDR3 is TGTGCCAGCAGTTTAGGCTACGAGCAGTACTTC. It codes for CASSLGYEQYF.

V gene TRBV7-2 combines with J gene TRBJ2-5; the D gene is possibly TRBD2 (5 bases). The closer fit of TRBJ2-7 to the DNA end suggests the J call may be wrong. Germline-derived CDR1 and CDR2 are SGHTA and FQGNSA. There are 14 residues in the CDR3. The CDR3 DNA reads as TGTGCCAGCAGCCTAGAGGAGGTTTCCTACGAGCAGTACTTC. Amino acid sequence: CASSLEEVSYEQYF.

This clone was counted a single time. This chain's CDR3 is CASRTSGVYEQYF. The CDR3 nucleotides read TGTGCCAGCAGGACTAGCGGGGTCTACGAGCAGTACTTC. This rearrangement joins TRBV6-5 to TRBJ2-7; TRBD2 matches at 11 bases. The CDR3 sequence is 13 residues long. V gave up 6 bases and J gave up 3 bases; unmatched junction bases: 1. Germline CDR1 reads MNHEY; CDR2 reads SVGAGI.

The rearrangement links TRBV28 to TRBJ1-2, with TRBD1 matching 8 bases. V dropped 3 bases and J dropped 2; count of bases not matched to a gene: 5. Germline V gives CDR1 MDHEN, CDR2 SYDVKM. The CDR3 is 15 residues long. This chain's CDR3 is CASSFRDRTNYGYTF. CDR3 bases: TGTGCCAGCAGTTTCCGGGACAGGACGAACTATGGCTACACCTTC.

This clone showed up just a few times. The genes are TRBV14 and TRBJ2-5, with D possibly called TRBD1 or TRBD2 (5 bases each). V lost 2 bases and J lost 6, with 19 bases in between. The CDR3 is 16 residues long. Germline assignment: CDR1 SGHDN and CDR2 FVKESK. The CDR3 coding sequence is TGTGCCAGCAGCCAACTCAGTCCGGGACCCGCAAAGACCCAGTACTTC. This encodes CASSQLSPGPAKTQYF.

The rearrangement links TRBV7-9 to TRBJ1-4; D is unclear. V shed 4 bases and J shed 13 bases, with 10 bases lying between them. CDR3 size: 11 residues. Germline V gene sequence: CDR1 SEHNR, CDR2 FQNEAQ (reference sequence). The DNA of the CDR3 is TGTGCCAGCAGCTCAGAAAATATACTGTTTTTT. This translates into CASSSENILFF.

The chain recombines TRBV6-6 with TRBJ2-3; D unclear. The V end lost 4 bases, the J end lost 2 bases, and 10 bases lay between the germline ends. This CDR3 region has 14 residues. Germline V CDR1 and CDR2: MNHNY, SVGAGI (reference sequence). The CDR3 is CASSSSGPTDTQYF. The CDR3 DNA reads TGTGCCAGCAGTTCAAGTGGGCCCACAGATACGCAGTATTTT.